Listed below are T cell receptor beta chains from one sample, sequenced in a study of CXCR3-negative and CXCR3-positive naive CD8 T cells. For each CDR3 protein, TCRdb gives one entry from its re-call of the 5' RACE reads, without DNA. There are approximately 83,000 distinct CDR3 sequences in the sample, with about 1.4% held by the top ten. Material for sequencing was naive CXCR3- CD8+ T cells from blood. The receptors shown here come from a human donor in good health. Some clones in this sample may be carry-over from other donors' samples. Each CDR3 is given with its conserved first and last residue. Each record gives: J gene, V gene, CDR3 protein.

J gene: TRBJ2-5
V gene: TRBV4-2
CDR3 protein: CASSQGGQGEETQYF

J gene: TRBJ2-3
V gene: TRBV5-6
CDR3 protein: CASSFPSGGAGDTQYF

J gene: TRBJ2-1
V gene: TRBV27
CDR3 protein: CASSPLIHNEQFF

J gene: TRBJ1-3
V gene: TRBV12-3/TRBV12-4
CDR3 protein: CASSAPRDSISGNTIYF

J gene: TRBJ2-1
V gene: TRBV29-1
CDR3 protein: CSGGGGPDMPRYNEQFF

J gene: TRBJ2-2
V gene: TRBV10-3
CDR3 protein: CAIYRTGTRSTGELFF

J gene: TRBJ2-7
V gene: TRBV29-1
CDR3 protein: CSVDLGREYEQYF

J gene: TRBJ2-1
V gene: TRBV7-9
CDR3 protein: CASSRQGAFNEQFF

J gene: TRBJ2-1
V gene: TRBV9
CDR3 protein: CASSVGGGAYNEQFF

J gene: TRBJ2-7
V gene: TRBV7-9
CDR3 protein: CASSLAGYSGGGYEQYF

J gene: TRBJ2-7
V gene: TRBV5-1
CDR3 protein: CASSLSTPEGEQYF

J gene: TRBJ2-6
V gene: TRBV21-1
CDR3 protein: CASSKAGGTGLNSDSGANVLTF

J gene: TRBJ2-7
V gene: TRBV20-1
CDR3 protein: CSAIGQGRAYEQYF

J gene: TRBJ1-2
V gene: TRBV7-6
CDR3 protein: CASSRGQEIHQTYGYTF